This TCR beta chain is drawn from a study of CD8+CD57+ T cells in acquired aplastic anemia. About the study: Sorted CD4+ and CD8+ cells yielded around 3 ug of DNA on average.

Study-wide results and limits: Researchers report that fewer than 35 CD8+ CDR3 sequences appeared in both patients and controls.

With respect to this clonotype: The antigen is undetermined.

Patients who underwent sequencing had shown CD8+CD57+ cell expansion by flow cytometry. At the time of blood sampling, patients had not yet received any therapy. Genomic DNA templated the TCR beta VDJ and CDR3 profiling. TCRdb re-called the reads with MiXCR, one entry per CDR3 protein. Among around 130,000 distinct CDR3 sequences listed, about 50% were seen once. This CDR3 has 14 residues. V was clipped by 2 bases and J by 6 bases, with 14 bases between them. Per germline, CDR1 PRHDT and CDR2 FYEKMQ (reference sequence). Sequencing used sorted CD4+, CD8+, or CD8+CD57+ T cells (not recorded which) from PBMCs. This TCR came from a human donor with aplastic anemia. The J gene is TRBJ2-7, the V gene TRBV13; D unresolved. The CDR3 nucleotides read TGTGCCAGCAGCTTAACACTATCGCCTTTCGAGCAGTACTTC. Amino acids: CASSLTLSPFEQYF.